The sequence of this T cell receptor beta chain was determined in a study of control samples from healthy donors and cancer patients (dated by TCRdb to the early 2020s). The V end loses 0 bases and the J end loses 3 bases, and a stretch of 13 bases separates them. Including cysteine and phenylalanine, the CDR3 has 16 amino acids. Only the CDR3 region is kept as DNA, spanning 48 bases read in frame from base 1. In the germline V gene, CDR1 corresponds to SGHRS and CDR2 to YFSETQ. In the case of this clone: This clone's antigen is unknown. Qualities for individual bases were not recorded, and no much larger clone is one base off.

Library creation used the immunoSEQ multiplex PCR assay. The table comes from immuneACCESS by way of TCRdb, which keeps in-frame sequences with V and J called. Part of the clones is missing from these tables; in studies checked, under half for an unresolved V gene and the rest for unknown reasons. A total of tens of thousands of clones appear in this sample, approximately 84% of them only once. Under 40% of the sample goes to the ten largest clones. The TCR comes from a man between 65 and 80 years old with lung cancer. Input material: PBMCs. Recombination joined TRBV5-1 with TRBJ1-3; perhaps TRBD1 is the D gene, with 6 bases matching. The DNA sequence reads TGCGCCAGCAGCTTGGTAGGGGGGCTCGGTGGAAACACCATATATTTT. Its translation reads: CASSLVGGLGGNTIYF.